This TCR beta chain was documented in a study of shared clonotypes between healthy human individuals. Overall study findings and caveats: Sampling used blood alone; tissue repertoires probably differ. Some naive CD4 clonotypes, around 4.7%, turned up in common across several donors.

CDR3 length: 16 amino acids. V shed 0 bases and J shed 6 bases, with 15 bases lying between them. Germline assignment: CDR1 SGHTA and CDR2 FQGNSA. In the case of this clone: What it binds is unknown.

Adult Caucasians living in Nashville, Tennessee made up all of the donors. The data were produced by immunoSEQ multiplex PCR, yet TCRdb's version contains in-frame clones alone and is incomplete. The table records approximately 2,000,000 clones, under 95% of them present only once. Material for sequencing was naive CD4+ T cells from PBMCs. Noted subset: CD45RA+ positively selected. This TCR derives from a man younger than 35 in good health. Some clones in this sample may be carry-over from other donors' samples. The gene calls are TRBV7-2 and TRBJ1-5; tentative D call: TRBD1 (5 bases). CDR3 protein: CASSLAGTDSGQPQHF. In DNA, the CDR3 is TGTGCCAGCAGCTTAGCGGGGACCGATTCTGGTCAGCCCCAGCATTTT.